A selection of T cell receptor beta chains follows, all from one sample in a study of T-cell reconstitution after alpha-beta-depleted transplantation in children. TCRdb reprocessed the PCR reads via MiXCR and lists one record per CDR3 protein. The profile shows around 270,000 distinct CDR3 sequences, roughly 8.2% of them singletons. Material: peripheral blood, obtained 360 days after TCRalphabeta/CD19-depleted stem cell transplant. These receptor sequences come from a female patient between 2 and 15 years old who had a stem cell transplant for Fanconi anemia, so the T cells may come from the graft donor. CDR3s include the opening cysteine and the closing phenylalanine or tryptophan. D genes are given only for firm matches. Clone size, where shown, is once, few, many, or a class for clones that have expanded.

j_call,v_call,clone_size,d_call,cdr3_aa,cdr3_nt
TRBJ2-7,TRBV5-1,many,.,CASAHGDPTYEQYF,TGCGCCAGCGCCCATGGGGACCCTACTTACGAGCAGTACTTC
TRBJ1-3,TRBV18,few,TRBD1,CASSPTGTGPGNTIYF,TGTGCCAGCTCACCGACCGGGACAGGGCCTGGAAACACCATATATTTT
TRBJ2-5,TRBV10-3,few,.,CAIREGGPQETQYF,TGTGCCATCAGGGAGGGGGGGCCCCAAGAGACCCAGTACTTC
TRBJ2-7,TRBV15,many,.,CATSRDPSDPYEQYF,TGTGCCACCAGCAGAGATCCTAGCGACCCGTACGAGCAGTACTTC
TRBJ2-6,TRBV6-1,many,TRBD1,CASSRNRGSRGSGANVLTF,TGTGCCAGCAGTAGAAACAGGGGCAGCAGGGGGTCTGGGGCCAACGTCCTGACTTTC
TRBJ1-1,TRBV7-2,.,TRBD1,CASSPRGTGPEAFF,TGTGCCAGCAGCCCTCGGGGGACAGGGCCTGAAGCTTTCTTT
TRBJ2-3,TRBV11-2,.,TRBD2,CASSPLRGGLDTQYF,TGTGCCAGCAGCCCCCTGCGGGGGGGCCTCGATACGCAGTATTTT
TRBJ2-3,TRBV5-1,many,TRBD1,CASSPGQGGDTQYF,TGCGCCAGCAGCCCCGGACAGGGTGGCGATACGCAGTATTTT
TRBJ2-1,TRBV7-8,.,TRBD2,CASSWGTRRINEQFF,TGTGCCAGCAGCTGGGGGACTAGAAGAATCAATGAGCAGTTCTTC
TRBJ2-2,TRBV7-2,few,.,CASSLRHRANTGELFF,TGTGCCAGCAGCTTACGACATAGGGCGAACACCGGGGAGCTGTTTTTT
TRBJ2-7,TRBV6-6,.,.,CASQATYDYEQYF,TGTGCCAGTCAAGCGACTTATGACTACGAGCAGTACTTC
TRBJ2-7,TRBV4-3,.,.,CASSPGPAYEQYF,TGCGCCAGCAGCCCGGGACCGGCCTACGAGCAGTACTTC
TRBJ1-2,TRBV3-1,few,.,CASSLRTANYGYTF,TGTGCCAGCAGCCTTCGGACAGCAAACTATGGCTACACCTTC
TRBJ1-5,TRBV20-1,.,.,CSAMQGLANQPQHF,TGCAGTGCTATGCAGGGGCTGGCAAATCAGCCCCAGCATTTT
TRBJ1-2,TRBV7-2,many,.,CASSLSGEVKTF,TGTGCCAGCAGCTTGTCAGGGGAAGTTAAAACCTTC
TRBJ2-3,TRBV9,few,TRBD2,CASSATSGGGAGQYF,TGTGCCAGCAGCGCGACTAGCGGGGGGGGCGCGGGGCAGTATTTT
TRBJ2-7,TRBV6-2/TRBV6-3,few,TRBD2,CASSTPGLPVEQYF,TGTGCCAGCAGTACGCCGGGACTACCGGTCGAGCAGTACTTC
TRBJ2-7,TRBV28,few,TRBD2,CASSLIFSSGSGEQYF,TGTGCCAGCAGTCTCATTTTCTCTAGCGGGAGTGGCGAGCAGTACTTC
TRBJ1-2,TRBV10-2,.,.,CASSDPGWSGYTF,TGCGCCAGCAGTGACCCGGGGTGGAGTGGCTACACCTTC
TRBJ1-1,TRBV11-2,few,.,CASSLVPRDLLF,TGTGCCAGCAGCTTAGTCCCGCGGGACCTTCTCTTT
TRBJ1-5,TRBV7-8,.,.,CASSSQGLFNQPQHF,TGTGCCAGCAGCTCTCAGGGGTTGTTCAATCAGCCCCAGCATTTT
TRBJ2-4,TRBV20-1,many,.,CSPRHGAKNIQYF,TGCAGTCCCAGGCACGGGGCCAAAAACATTCAGTACTTC
TRBJ2-7,TRBV6-1,.,.,CASSRDTTYEQYF,TGTGCCAGCAGCCGGGACACCACCTACGAGCAGTACTTC
TRBJ2-3,TRBV7-3,.,.,CASSSGLLSTDTQYF,TGTGCCAGCAGCTCTGGATTGTTAAGCACAGATACGCAGTATTTT
TRBJ1-2,TRBV7-8,few,.,CASSPRRDGYTF,TGTGCCAGCAGCCCCCGGCGGGATGGCTACACCTTC
TRBJ2-2,TRBV10-3,many,.,CATERSDYSNTGELFF,TGTGCCACCGAACGATCCGACTACTCGAACACCGGGGAGCTGTTTTTT
TRBJ2-7,TRBV10-3,many,TRBD2,CAIGLAGAYEQYF,TGTGCCATCGGGCTAGCGGGAGCCTACGAGCAGTACTTC
TRBJ2-1,TRBV5-1,many,.,CASSLAFTGKDNEQFF,TGCGCCAGCAGCTTGGCCTTTACGGGGAAGGACAATGAGCAGTTCTTC
TRBJ2-3,TRBV21-1,many,.,CASSRRDRDFAGTDTQYF,TGTGCCAGCAGCCGAAGGGACAGGGACTTCGCAGGGACAGATACGCAGTATTTT
TRBJ2-5,TRBV5-1,many,.,CASSLWEETQYF,TGCGCCAGCAGCTTGTGGGAAGAGACCCAGTACTTC
TRBJ2-1,TRBV11-2,.,.,CASSLVATRTSGF,TGTGCCAGCAGCTTAGTCGCGACTAGGACCTCTGGGTTC
TRBJ2-5,TRBV5-1,.,TRBD2,CASSSFSGGVETQYF,TGCGCCAGCAGCTCCTTTAGCGGGGGAGTTGAGACCCAGTACTTC
TRBJ2-2,TRBV2,.,TRBD1,CASLRDRAGTGELFF,TGTGCCAGCCTTAGGGACAGGGCGGGCACCGGGGAGCTGTTTTTT
TRBJ1-5,TRBV20-1,.,.,CSATRLNQPQHF,TGCAGTGCTACAAGACTGAATCAGCCCCAGCATTTT
TRBJ2-2,TRBV3-1,many,TRBD1,CASSQDQRGRYTGELFF,TGTGCCAGCAGCCAAGATCAAAGGGGGCGTTACACCGGGGAGCTGTTTTTT
TRBJ1-2,TRBV5-5,many,.,CASSLGGADYGYTF,TGTGCCAGCAGCTTAGGGGGAGCGGACTATGGCTACACCTTC
TRBJ2-1,TRBV4-3,.,TRBD2,CAGSPTLAGGREQFF,TGCGCCGGCAGCCCGACACTAGCGGGGGGGAGGGAGCAGTTCTTC
TRBJ2-3,TRBV20-1,many,.,CSASSMDSTDTQYF,TGCAGTGCCAGTTCCATGGACAGCACAGATACGCAGTATTTT
TRBJ2-1,TRBV12-3/TRBV12-4,many,TRBD1,CASNWSDRGLNEQFF,TGTGCCAGCAACTGGTCCGACAGGGGGTTAAATGAGCAGTTCTTC
TRBJ2-5,TRBV4-2,many,.,CASSQGGEETQYF,TGTGCCAGCAGCCAAGGGGGTGAAGAGACCCAGTACTTC
TRBJ1-5,TRBV15,.,.,CATSRDMGAQPQHF,TGTGCCACCAGCAGAGATATGGGGGCTCAGCCCCAGCATTTT